This T cell receptor beta chain was identified during a study of blood T cells in healthy people across ages (dated by TCRdb to 2015 to 2017). Some background on the complete study: In model experiments, template switching captured about one uniquely barcoded TCR beta cDNA molecule for every two T cells. The study measured age-related changes in TCR beta repertoire diversity using deep sequencing normalized with unique cDNA molecular identifiers. Four age groups were formed from the donors: young (average 16 years), middle-aged (just under 40), aged (more than 55) and long-lived (approximately 80). To avoid experimental bias, donors of different ages were randomly spread across the sequencing lanes. The study analyzed two additional independent replicas of 1 million unique cDNA reads from the same blood draw for two donors, one aged 18 to 30 and one aged 80 or older.

Study-wide findings and limitations: Since profiling was done on bulk unsorted PBMCs, naive and antigen-experienced compartments could not be conclusively compared. Compared with the aged group, the long-lived group had more naive CD4+ T cells, fewer expanded clones and increased TCR diversity, suggesting age selection. As age increased, observed TCR beta diversity per million T cells dropped in a roughly linear way, and a significant reduction was already evident by age around 41. Donor CMV infection status was unknown, potentially confounding age-related changes in expanded clonotypes. Total diversity estimates from one million sequenced T cells were considered lower bounds and underestimates. Observed TCR beta diversity correlated strongly with the percentage of naive T cells measured by flow cytometry.

The donors were around 39 Caucasian individuals from Russia, aged roughly 6 to 100 years, who were systemically healthy. Each donor gave ten milliliters of peripheral blood, collected into EDTA-treated Vacutainer tubes. Ficoll-Paque density-gradient centrifugation was used to isolate PBMCs, with at least 6.5 million per sample. Total RNA was extracted from PBMCs with Trizol reagent, with at least 6 micrograms obtained per sample. The percentages of naive CD45RAhigh/CD27high T cells were determined by flow cytometry on a PBMC aliquot from every donor. A remark on this clonotype: Its antigen specificity is not known. The sample holds no much larger clone one base away, and base qualities are not on file.

To prepare the library, 5' RACE was applied. The data were produced on an Illumina HiSeq 2500. The second PCR ran for about 6 to 11 cycles and used a J-beta primer mix along with a sample-barcoded 5' primer. A unique molecular identifier was introduced onto each TCR beta cDNA molecule by a template-switch 5' adaptor carrying 12 random nucleotides. Each sample yielded at least 2.5 million CDR3-containing paired-end reads. First-strand cDNA was synthesized from all RNA with the Mint cDNA synthesis kit, primed by a TRBC-specific oligonucleotide. Following uracil-DNA glycosylase treatment, all cDNA underwent a first 18-cycle PCR with the universal primers M1SS and BC2_uni_R. Per the authors' processing: Normalization of each sample was performed by random selection of 1 million high-quality reads, each carrying a distinct molecular identifier. Instead of being binned into consensus sequences, reads with shared molecular identifiers were discarded. MiTCR, set to a Q25 quality threshold and the strictest error-elimination algorithm, was used for CDR3 identification, clonotype clustering and error correction. A nonparametric unseen species model with Euler transformation was used to estimate lower-bound total TCR beta diversity. TCRdb applied fastp at Q25 and MiXCR to the public reads, then kept only in-frame beta chains. Each record represents a unique CDR3 protein, reported with the most common genes and DNA among its rows. In this record, the V and J calls reflect TCRdb's handling and not the investigators' own analysis. This sample holds around 780,000 distinct CDR3 sequences; more than 50% were observed only once. About a quarter of the sample comes from the top ten.

The CDR3 starts with the cysteine, ends with the phenylalanine, and has 15 residues. Only the CDR3 part of the read is kept: 45 bases, read in frame from the first base. Via the germline V gene, CDR1 is MGHRA and CDR2 YSYEKL. V trim: 3 bases; J trim: 0 bases; unmatched bases: 4. Sequences were obtained from blood. The V and J segments used are TRBV4-1 and TRBJ1-1; 7 bases in the middle match TRBD1. The clonotype originates from a man aged 35-49 years in good health. The CDR3 protein is CASSQDRTMNTEAFF. The DNA sequence is given as TGCGCCAGCAGCCAGGACAGGACTATGAACACTGAAGCTTTCTTT.